This T cell receptor (beta chain) was sequenced during a study of T cells in Graves' hyperthyroidism and ophthalmopathy. Background on the study: Peripheral blood was collected at initial diagnosis, before any treatment.

Study observations and caveats: Ophthalmopathy, which appeared later, was predicted by the model a median around 6 months before onset.

The definition of stable Graves' hyperthyroidism was no ophthalmopathy progression within 18 months. Hyperthyroidism patients were newly diagnosed, had disease duration under 2 months, and were aged 18 to 65 years. V was clipped by 3 bases and J by 5 bases; unmatched bases: 8. CDR3 length equals 16 residues. CDR1 ENHRY and CDR2 SYGVKD come from the germline V gene. The table lists this clonotype with many counts. Antigen specificity is unknown. Amplification targeted TCR beta CDR3 regions from RNA transcripts. HTBI primers drove first-round RT-PCR of the TCR CDR3. TCRdb processed the multiplex PCR reads anew with MiXCR; each CDR3 protein has one entry. The data hold about 290,000 distinct CDR3 sequences, with around 15% observed a single time.

The clonotype originates from a woman aged 40 to 55 with Graves' hyperthyroidism. Sample: blood. The V call is TRBV10-3, the J call TRBJ2-2; TRBD1 matches at 8 bases. As DNA, the CDR3 is TGTGCCATCAGTGATGGGGACAGGTCGTTAACCGGGGAGCTGTTTTTT. Residues: CAISDGDRSLTGELFF.